A single sample gave rise to the 30 T cell receptor beta chains below, sequenced in a study of T-cell memory formation after mild COVID-19. MiXCR, run by TCRdb on the 5' RACE reads, gives a single entry per CDR3 protein. Among approximately 150,000 distinct CDR3 sequences, roughly 19% were seen once, and the ten largest hold approximately 2.3%. Material: PBMCs or a T cell subset sorted from them (not recorded which). Receptors were obtained from an adult woman who had mild COVID-19 (a few samples of this study predate the infection). Cell type and time point are not known.

In this sample, this clonotype turned up a few times. The rearrangement joins TRBV5-1 to TRBJ2-5; 10 bases fit TRBD2. V was clipped by 3 bases and J by 5 bases; unmatched bases: 10. The CDR3 runs to 16 residues. Germline CDR1 reads SGHRS; CDR2 reads YFSETQ. In DNA form, the CDR3 reads TGCGCCAGCAGCTCGACCTTAGCGGGGGGTCCGGAGACCCAGTACTTC. It yields the protein CASSSTLAGGPETQYF.

V usage is TRBV20-1 and J usage is TRBJ2-4, with TRBD2 as a possible D gene (6 bases). Per the germline V gene, CDR1 is DFQATT and CDR2 is SNEGSKA (reference sequence). Deletions cut 5 bases from V and 1 base from J, with 12 bases between. CDR3 size: 14 residues. In DNA, the CDR3 is TGCAGTGCTGAGGGCGGGGCCGCCAAAAACATTCAGTACTTC. This codes for CSAEGGAAKNIQYF.

The V gene is TRBV6-6, the J gene TRBJ2-7, with D perhaps given as TRBD1 or TRBD2 (5 bases each). Germline CDR1 is MNHNY and CDR2 is SVGAGI (reference sequence). The V gene lost 6 bases and the J gene lost 2 bases, with 11 bases spanning the gap. This CDR3 has 13 residues. The CDR3 here is CASRGDGTYEQYF. Here the CDR3 DNA reads TGTGCCAGCAGGGGGGACGGAACCTACGAGCAGTACTTC.

This clonotype has ten or more counts. It is unclear where the CDR3 begins or ends on the DNA, so no DNA is shown, and the CDR3 is as TCRdb lists it. The chain combines TRBV12-3 or TRBV12-4 with TRBJ2-5. The CDR3 extends over 11 residues, inclusive of both ends. This chain's CDR3 is CASSFLETQYF.

In its sample, this clonotype was seen many times. CDR3 nucleotide sequence: TGCAGTGCTCCCGGACTAGCGGGCCCTCGGGCCTACGAGCAGTACTTC. This translates into CSAPGLAGPRAYEQYF. V usage is TRBV20-1 and J usage is TRBJ2-7; TRBD2 agrees at 11 bases. The J segment lost 2 bases and the V segment lost 5 bases, leaving 11 bases of the junction unmatched. This CDR3 region has 16 residues. CDR1 and CDR2 (germline): DFQATT, SNEGSKA (reference sequence).

The rearrangement joins TRBV20-1 to TRBJ1-2; possible D gene TRBD1, 6 bases. This CDR3 spans 11 amino acids. V gave up 4 bases and J gave up 7 bases, with 10 bases separating them. Germline V CDR1 and CDR2: DFQATT, SNEGSKA (reference sequence). The CDR3 loop reads CSAKQGGGYTF. CDR3 coding DNA: TGCAGTGCTAAACAGGGTGGTGGCTACACCTTC.

This clonotype was counted between two and nine times. This CDR3 is CASSLSWQGSNQPQHF. The CDR3 DNA follows: TGTGCCAGCAGCTTAAGTTGGCAGGGTAGCAATCAGCCCCAGCATTTT. The chain is built from TRBV11-2 and TRBJ1-5, with D possibly matching TRBD1 (5 bases). The CDR3 is made up of 16 amino acids. V was cut by 2 bases and J by 0 bases, with 11 bases left in between. Germline V gives CDR1 SGHAT, CDR2 FQNNGV. The variable domain in full, with the rest retrieved from reference TRBV11-2 and TRBJ1-5, is EAGVAQSPRYKIIEKRQSVAFWCNPISGHATLYWYQQILGQGPKLLIQFQNNGVVDDSQLPKDRFSAERLKGVDSTLKIQPAKLEDSAVYLCASSLSWQGSNQPQHFGDGTRLSIL.

The J gene is TRBJ2-3, the V gene TRBV12-3 or TRBV12-4; D is undetermined. The CDR3 covers 13 residues. Between the trimmed V and J ends, which lost 5 bases and 2 bases, there was a span of 8 bases. As DNA, the CDR3 is TGTGCCAGCAGTGGACGTTTCACAGATACGCAGTATTTT. It codes for CASSGRFTDTQYF.

The V and J genes are TRBV20-1 and TRBJ2-1; 10 bases map to TRBD2. The CDR3 runs 13 residues. In germline, CDR1 is DFQATT, CDR2 SNEGSKA (reference sequence). V shed 6 bases and J 6 bases; nucleotides not matched to a gene: 5. DNA of the CDR3: TGCAGTGCAACGGGACTAGCGATCAATGAGCAGTTCTTC. This gives the protein CSATGLAINEQFF.

This clonotype was detected only a few times. V is TRBV5-1 and J is TRBJ2-1, with 13 bases matching TRBD2. CDR3 length equals 15 residues. The germline V gene has CDR1 SGHRS and CDR2 YFSETQ. V lost 4 bases to trimming and J lost 5 bases; unmatched junction nucleotides: 3. The chain's CDR3 is CASSGLAGAHNEQFF. CDR3 coding DNA: TGCGCCAGCAGCGGACTAGCGGGGGCTCACAATGAGCAGTTCTTC.

In its sample, this clonotype was seen once. CDR3 amino acids: CASSEAGQLAKNIQYF. The CDR3 nucleotides read TGTGCCAGCAGTGAGGCGGGACAGTTAGCCAAAAACATTCAGTACTTC. The chain is built from TRBV6-2 or TRBV6-3 and TRBJ2-4; maybe TRBD1 (7 bases). Germline V gene sequence: CDR1 MNHEY, CDR2 SVGEGT. V was pared by 5 bases and J by 0 bases, with 14 bases between. This CDR3 contains 16 residues.

This clonotype was seen more than once but under ten times. The chain joins TRBV2 to TRBJ2-2; unclear D gene. The V end was cut by 0 bases, the J end by 3 bases, with 11 bases between. The CDR3 has 16 residues. From germline, CDR1 is SNHLY and CDR2 FYNNEI. CDR3 in DNA: TGTGCCAGCAGTGAAGCGAGGATAAGTTACACCGGGGAGCTGTTTTTT. Amino acid sequence: CASSEARISYTGELFF.

The chain carries TRBV18 and TRBJ1-1; D is ambiguous. CDR1 KGHSH and CDR2 LQKENI come from the germline V gene. V was pared by 6 bases and J by 8 bases, with 19 bases between. The CDR3 loop spans 14 amino acids. The CDR3 sequence is CASSTAQQNSEAFF. The CDR3 DNA reads as TGTGCCAGCTCCACGGCACAACAAAATTCAGAAGCTTTCTTT.

The table lists this clonotype with a few counts. V gene TRBV10-3 combines with J gene TRBJ2-2; D tentatively reads TRBD1 or TRBD2 (5 bases each). Trimming removed 6 bases at V and 6 bases at J, with 11 bases between. Germline CDR1 reads ENHRY; CDR2 reads SYGVKD. This CDR3 has 13 amino acids. The CDR3 reads CAISSRDPGELFF. In DNA, the CDR3 is TGTGCCATCAGCTCAAGGGACCCCGGGGAGCTGTTTTTT.

This clonotype has only a few counts. The chain combines TRBV30 with TRBJ2-7; D gene ambiguous. Germline V gives CDR1 GTSNPN, CDR2 SVGIG (reference sequence). V lost 1 base to trimming and J lost 2 bases, with 3 bases between them. The CDR3 runs to 11 residues. CDR3 in amino acids: CAWSAAYEQYF. The CDR3 DNA reads as TGTGCCTGGAGTGCCGCCTACGAGCAGTACTTC.

This clonotype was detected once. V gene TRBV18 combines with J gene TRBJ1-4; the D gene is possibly TRBD1 (6 bases). Germline assignment: CDR1 KGHSH and CDR2 LQKENI. The CDR3 is 13 residues long. V was shortened by 4 bases and J by 3 bases, with 6 bases between the two germline ends. The CDR3 loop is CASSQGANEKLFF. CDR3 DNA: TGTGCCAGCTCACAGGGGGCTAATGAAAAACTGTTTTTT.

This clonotype was seen a few times. The V call is TRBV5-1, the J call TRBJ2-5, with 8 nucleotides matching TRBD2. From germline, CDR1 is SGHRS and CDR2 YFSETQ. This CDR3 contains 15 residues. Trimming removed 2 bases from V and 5 bases from J; junction bases left unmatched: 8. The CDR3 DNA sequence: TGCGCCAGCAGCTTATCACGGGGGGGCCGCGAGACCCAGTACTTC. Encoded protein: CASSLSRGGRETQYF.

V is TRBV7-3 and J is TRBJ2-1; D possibly corresponds to TRBD1 (5 bases). CDR1 and CDR2 from the germline V gene are SGHTA and FQGTGA. With 5 bases removed from V and 13 bases from J, the gap between germline ends came to 18 bases. The CDR3 consists of 13 residues. This CDR3 is CASSISQDNHQFF. The CDR3 DNA reads TGTGCCAGCAGCATCTCACAGGACAACCACCAGTTCTTC. Using reference TRBV7-3 and TRBJ2-1 for the parts outside the CDR3, the full variable domain is GAGVSQTPSNKVTEKGKYVELRCDPISGHTALYWYRQSLGQGPEFLIYFQGTGAADDSGLPNDRFFAVRPEGSVSTLKIQRTERGDSAVYLCASSISQDNHQFFGPGTRLTVL.

The table lists this clonotype with a few counts. This chain connects TRBV7-9 to TRBJ2-3, with 8 bases identical to TRBD1. This CDR3 region has 14 residues. Per germline, CDR1 SEHNR and CDR2 FQNEAQ (reference sequence). The junction had 4 bases not matched to a gene; V was cut back by 1 base and J by 7 bases. DNA for the CDR3: TGTGCCAGCAGCTTAGAGACAGGGGACAATACGCAGTATTTT. Translated: CASSLETGDNTQYF. The full variable domain, rest sourced from reference TRBV7-9 and TRBJ2-3, is DTGVSQNPRHKITKRGQNVTFRCDPISEHNRLYWYRQTLGQGPEFLTYFQNEAQLEKSRLLSDRFSAERPKGSFSTLEIQRTEQGDSAMYLCASSLETGDNTQYFGPGTRLTVL.

CDR3 in amino acids: CASSLREGYEQYF. The CDR3 bases are TGTGCCAGCTCGCTTAGGGAGGGCTACGAGCAGTACTTC. V gene TRBV18 combines with J gene TRBJ2-7; TRBD2 aligns across 7 bases. The CDR3 has 13 residues. J gave up 3 bases and V 6 bases, and 5 bases lay outside the gene matches. The germline V gene encodes CDR1 KGHSH and CDR2 LQKENI.

The rearrangement joins TRBV10-3 to TRBJ2-3; 7 bases line up with TRBD2. Germline V gives CDR1 ENHRY, CDR2 SYGVKD. The junction had 8 bases not matched to a gene; V was cut back by 7 bases and J by 4 bases. This CDR3 has 14 amino acids. In DNA, the CDR3 is TGTGCCATCAAAGGGACTATTACTTCAGATACGCAGTATTTT. Translating it yields CAIKGTITSDTQYF.

The rearrangement uses TRBV18 and TRBJ2-4; D is unclear. Germline CDR1 reads KGHSH; CDR2 reads LQKENI. Trimming stripped 8 bases from V and 0 bases from J, with 11 bases between. CDR3 length equals 14 residues. The CDR3 region is CASATLLAKNIQYF. CDR3 in DNA: TGTGCCAGCGCAACCCTCCTAGCCAAAAACATTCAGTACTTC.

This clonotype was counted a few times. V and J are TRBV29-1 and TRBJ2-5, with D perhaps matching TRBD2 (7 bases). CDR1 SQVTM and CDR2 ANQGSEA come from the germline V gene. Deletions cut 3 bases from V and 5 bases from J, with 13 bases between. The CDR3 consists of 13 residues. CDR3 region: CSVDRGARETQYF. The CDR3 coding sequence is TGCAGCGTTGACCGGGGGGCTCGGGAGACCCAGTACTTC.

The genes are TRBV7-6 and TRBJ2-2; 9 bases align to TRBD1. The CDR3 extends over 15 amino acids. The V and J ends lost 5 bases and 8 bases, in that order; junction bases with no gene match: 9. Germline V gene lookup returns CDR1 SGHVS and CDR2 FNYEAQ. CDR3 DNA: TGTGCCAGCAGCCCCCCCTTACAGGGGGCGGGGGAGCTGTTTTTT. Residues: CASSPPLQGAGELFF.

This clonotype was observed a handful of times. The CDR3 DNA follows: TGTGCCATCAGTGAGTCGAGGGACAATGAGCAGTTCTTC. Translated, it gives CAISESRDNEQFF. This chain uses TRBV10-3 with TRBJ2-1; TRBD2 might be the D (5 bases). V dropped 0 bases and J dropped 5 bases, with 5 bases sitting between them. The CDR3 loop spans 13 amino acids. Germline V gives CDR1 ENHRY, CDR2 SYGVKD.

The rearrangement uses TRBV24-1 and TRBJ2-3, with 13 bases fitting TRBD2. CDR3 length equals 20 residues. With V trimmed by 9 bases and J by 0 bases, 17 bases remained unmatched. Germline V CDR1 and CDR2: KGHDR, SFDVKD. The CDR3 spells CATSGLAGARGSSSTDTQYF. DNA of the CDR3: TGTGCCACCTCTGGACTAGCGGGAGCTCGGGGCTCCTCGAGCACAGATACGCAGTATTTT.

This chain connects TRBV29-1 to TRBJ2-5, with TRBD2 matching over 9 bases. The V gene end was trimmed by 4 bases and the J gene end by 4 bases; junction bases not matched to a gene: 4. CDR3 length equals 13 residues. Germline loops: CDR1 SQVTM, CDR2 ANQGSEA. For the CDR3, the DNA is TGCAGCGTTGCTCATAGCGGGAGAGAGACCCAGTACTTC. The encoded protein is CSVAHSGRETQYF.

This chain uses TRBV7-6 with TRBJ2-5; TRBD2 agrees at 12 bases. Losses at the gene ends were 3 bases for V and 5 bases for J; bases not matched to a gene: 4. From germline, CDR1 is SGHVS and CDR2 FNYEAQ. This CDR3 is built from 15 residues. CDR3: CASSLLAGGIETQYF. The CDR3 nucleotides are TGTGCCAGCAGCTTGCTAGCGGGGGGGATCGAGACCCAGTACTTC.

There are a few counts of this clonotype. The V and J genes are TRBV7-3 and TRBJ2-2, with 10 nucleotides matching TRBD1. This CDR3 comprises 16 residues. V trimming: 3 bases; J trimming: 3 bases; junction bases outside the gene matches: 4. Germline assignment: CDR1 SGHTA and CDR2 FQGTGA. The chain's CDR3 is CASSFSGTGDTGELFF. The CDR3 coding sequence is TGTGCCAGCAGCTTTAGCGGGACAGGGGACACCGGGGAGCTGTTTTTT.

The chain uses TRBV3-1 and TRBJ2-7; 14 positions agree with TRBD2. CDR1 is LGHDT and CDR2 is YNNKEL in the germline V gene (reference sequence). J was trimmed by 2 bases and V by 5 bases; bases with no gene match: 8. This CDR3 contains 17 residues. CDR3 amino acids: CASSIGPGLAGAYEQYF. The CDR3 DNA reads as TGTGCCAGCAGCATTGGACCGGGACTAGCGGGAGCCTACGAGCAGTACTTC.